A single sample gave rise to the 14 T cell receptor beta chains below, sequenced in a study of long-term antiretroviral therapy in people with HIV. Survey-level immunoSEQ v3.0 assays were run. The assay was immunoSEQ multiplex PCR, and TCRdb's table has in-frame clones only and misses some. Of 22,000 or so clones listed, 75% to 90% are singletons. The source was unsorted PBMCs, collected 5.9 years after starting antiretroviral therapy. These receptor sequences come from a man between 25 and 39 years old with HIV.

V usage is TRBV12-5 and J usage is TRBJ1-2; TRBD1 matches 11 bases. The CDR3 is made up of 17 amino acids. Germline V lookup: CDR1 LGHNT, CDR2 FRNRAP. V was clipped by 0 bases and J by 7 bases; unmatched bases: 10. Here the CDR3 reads CASGLVLTEDRGLGYTF. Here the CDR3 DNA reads TGTGCTAGTGGTTTGGTACTAACGGAGGACAGGGGGCTTGGCTACACCTTC. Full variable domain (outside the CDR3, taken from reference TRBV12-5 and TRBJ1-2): DARVTQTPRHKVTEMGQEVTMRCQPILGHNTVFWYRQTMMQGLELLAYFRNRAPLDDSGMPKDRFSAEMPDATLATLKIQPSEPRDSAVYFCASGLVLTEDRGLGYTFGSGTRLTVV.

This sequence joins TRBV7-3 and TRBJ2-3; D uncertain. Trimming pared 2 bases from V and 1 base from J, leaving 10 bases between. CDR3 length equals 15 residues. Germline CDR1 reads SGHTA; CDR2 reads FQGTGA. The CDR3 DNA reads TGTGCCAGCAGCTTATCATTCCAGCGCACAGATACGCAGTATTTT. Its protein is CASSLSFQRTDTQYF.

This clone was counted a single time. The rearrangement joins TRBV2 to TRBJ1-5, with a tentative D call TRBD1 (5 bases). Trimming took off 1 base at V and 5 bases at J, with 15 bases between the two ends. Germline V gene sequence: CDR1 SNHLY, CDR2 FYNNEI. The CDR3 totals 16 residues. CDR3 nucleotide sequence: TGTGCCAGCAGTGAAGAGGGACCTCATACAGATCAGCCCCAGCATTTT. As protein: CASSEEGPHTDQPQHF.

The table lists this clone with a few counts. As DNA, the CDR3 is TGTGCCAGCAGCGCCCCCGGGATCTACGAGCAGTACTTC. Encoded protein: CASSAPGIYEQYF. This chain links TRBV9 with TRBJ2-7; a possible D gene is TRBD2 (5 bases). The V gene lost 3 bases and the J gene lost 3 bases, with 10 bases spanning the gap. Germline assignment: CDR1 SGDLS and CDR2 YYNGEE. The CDR3 is 13 residues long. Supplemented by reference TRBV9 and TRBJ2-7, the full variable domain reads DSGVTQTPKHLITATGQRVTLRCSPRSGDLSVYWYQQSLDQGLQFLIQYYNGEERAKGNILERFSAQQFPDLHSELNLSSLELGDSALYFCASSAPGIYEQYFGPGTRLTVT.

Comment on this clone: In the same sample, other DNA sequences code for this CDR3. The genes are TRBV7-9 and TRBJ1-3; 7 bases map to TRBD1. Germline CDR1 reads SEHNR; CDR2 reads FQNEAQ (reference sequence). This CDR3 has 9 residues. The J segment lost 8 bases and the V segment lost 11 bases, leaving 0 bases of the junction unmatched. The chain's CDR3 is CAQGDTIYF. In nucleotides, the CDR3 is TGTGCCCAGGGGGACACCATATATTTT.

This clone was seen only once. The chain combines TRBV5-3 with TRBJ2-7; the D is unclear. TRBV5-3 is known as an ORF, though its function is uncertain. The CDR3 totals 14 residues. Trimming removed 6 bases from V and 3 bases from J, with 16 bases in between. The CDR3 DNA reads TGTGCCAGAAAACATCCAGGTCCTTTCTACGAGCAGTACTTC. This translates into CARKHPGPFYEQYF.

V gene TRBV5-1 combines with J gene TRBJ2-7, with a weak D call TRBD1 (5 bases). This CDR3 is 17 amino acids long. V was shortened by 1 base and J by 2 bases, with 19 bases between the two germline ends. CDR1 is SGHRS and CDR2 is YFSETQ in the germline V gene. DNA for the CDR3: TGCGCCAGCAGCTTGTGGCCCATGGGTCAGGGCCCCTACGAGCAGTACTTC. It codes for CASSLWPMGQGPYEQYF.

For the CDR3, the DNA is TGTGCCAGCAGTTCCCGGGACAGGGGGCTCCCGGGGACTGAAGCTTTCTTT. Its protein is CASSSRDRGLPGTEAFF. The chain employs TRBV28 and TRBJ1-1; 12 nucleotides agree with TRBD1. The germline V gene encodes CDR1 MDHEN and CDR2 SYDVKM. V lost 4 bases, J lost 5 bases, and 11 bases stayed unmatched. This CDR3 comprises 17 residues.

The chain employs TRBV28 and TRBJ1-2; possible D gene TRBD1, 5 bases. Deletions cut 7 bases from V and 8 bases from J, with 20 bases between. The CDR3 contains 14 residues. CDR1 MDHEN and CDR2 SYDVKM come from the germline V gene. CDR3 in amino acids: CASTLRRQLGGYTF. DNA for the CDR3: TGTGCCAGCACCCTAAGACGACAGCTCGGCGGCTACACCTTC.

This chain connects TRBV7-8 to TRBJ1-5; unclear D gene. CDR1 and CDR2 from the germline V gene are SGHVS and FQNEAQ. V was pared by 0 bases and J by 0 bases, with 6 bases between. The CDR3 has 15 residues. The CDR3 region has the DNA TGTGCCAGCAGCTTAGCCGCCAATAGCAATCAGCCCCAGCATTTT. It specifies CASSLAANSNQPQHF.

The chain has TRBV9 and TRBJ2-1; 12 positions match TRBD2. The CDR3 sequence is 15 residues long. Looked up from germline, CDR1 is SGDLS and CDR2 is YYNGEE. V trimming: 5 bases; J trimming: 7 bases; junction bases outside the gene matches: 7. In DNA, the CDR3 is TGTGCCAGCAGTGGCCTAGCGGGAGGGCCGAATGAGCAGTTCTTC. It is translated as CASSGLAGGPNEQFF.

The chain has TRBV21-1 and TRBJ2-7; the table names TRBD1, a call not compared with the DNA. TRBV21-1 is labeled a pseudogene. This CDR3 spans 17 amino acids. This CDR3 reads CATLGKGQGVLVYEQYF. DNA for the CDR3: TGTGCCACCTTGGGCAAAGGGCAGGGTGTTTTGGTATACGAGCAGTACTTC.

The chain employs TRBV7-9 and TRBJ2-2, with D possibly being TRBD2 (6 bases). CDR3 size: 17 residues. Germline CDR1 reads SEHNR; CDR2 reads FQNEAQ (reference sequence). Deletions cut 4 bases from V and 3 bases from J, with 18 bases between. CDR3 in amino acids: CASSSPPGVSHTGELFF. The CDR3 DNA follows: TGTGCCAGCAGCTCACCCCCGGGGGTGTCGCACACCGGGGAGCTGTTTTTT.

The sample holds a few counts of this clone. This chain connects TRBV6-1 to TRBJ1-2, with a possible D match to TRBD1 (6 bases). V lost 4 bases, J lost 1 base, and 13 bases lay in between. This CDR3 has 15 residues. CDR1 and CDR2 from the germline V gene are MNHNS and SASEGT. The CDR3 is CASSGWDTYNYGYTF. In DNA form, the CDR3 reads TGTGCCAGCAGTGGTTGGGACACCTATAACTATGGCTACACCTTC.